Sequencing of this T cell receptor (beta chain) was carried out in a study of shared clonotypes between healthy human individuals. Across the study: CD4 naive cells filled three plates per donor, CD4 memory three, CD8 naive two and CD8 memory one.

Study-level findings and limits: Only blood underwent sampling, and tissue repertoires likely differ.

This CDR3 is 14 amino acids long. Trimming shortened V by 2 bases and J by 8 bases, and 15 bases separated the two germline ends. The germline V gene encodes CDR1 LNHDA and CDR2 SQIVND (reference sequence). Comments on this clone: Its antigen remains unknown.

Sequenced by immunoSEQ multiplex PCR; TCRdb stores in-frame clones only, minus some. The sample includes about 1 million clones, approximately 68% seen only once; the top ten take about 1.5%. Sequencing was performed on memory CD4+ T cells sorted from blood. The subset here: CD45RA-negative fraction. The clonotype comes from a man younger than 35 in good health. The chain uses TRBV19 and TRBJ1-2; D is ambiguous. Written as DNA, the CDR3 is TGTGCCAGTAGTATACACGGAGAACTGGGAGGCTACACCTTC. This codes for CASSIHGELGGYTF. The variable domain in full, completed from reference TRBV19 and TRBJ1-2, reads DGGITQSPKYLFRKEGQNVTLSCEQNLNHDAMYWYRQDPGQGLRLIYYSQIVNDFQKGDIAEGYSVSREKKESFPLTVTSAQKNPTAFYLCASSIHGELGGYTFGSGTRLTVV.